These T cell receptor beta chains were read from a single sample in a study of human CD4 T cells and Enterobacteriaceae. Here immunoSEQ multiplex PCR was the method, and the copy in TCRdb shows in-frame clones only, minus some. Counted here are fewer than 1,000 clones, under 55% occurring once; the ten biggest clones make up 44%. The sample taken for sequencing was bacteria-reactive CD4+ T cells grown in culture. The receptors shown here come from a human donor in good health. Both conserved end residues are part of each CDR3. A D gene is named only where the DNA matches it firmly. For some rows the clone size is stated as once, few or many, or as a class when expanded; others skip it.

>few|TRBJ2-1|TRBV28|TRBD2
TGTGCCAGCAGTAAAGGAAGCGGGAGGTCCTACAATGAGCAGTTCTTC
CASSKGSGRSYNEQFF
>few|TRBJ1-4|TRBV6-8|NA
TGTGCCAGCGCTTACCAAAAATATGAAAAACTGTTTTTT
CASAYQKYEKLFF
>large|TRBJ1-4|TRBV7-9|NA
TGTGCCAGCACCAGAGTACAGGGAGAGGTTGAAAAACTGTTTTTT
CASTRVQGEVEKLFF
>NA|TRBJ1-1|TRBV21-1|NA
TGTGCCAGCAGGGACCCGTTAGCTACAATTCGCACTGAAGCTTTCTTT
CASRDPLATIRTEAFF
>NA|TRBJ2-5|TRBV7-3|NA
TGTGCCAGCAGCCTAGGCCGGGACTTTGGGGGGCAAGAGACCCAGTACTTC
CASSLGRDFGGQETQYF
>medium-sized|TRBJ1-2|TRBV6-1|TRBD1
TGTGCCAGCAGTCCCAGGACAGGGGGCTCGGATGGCTACACCTTC
CASSPRTGGSDGYTF
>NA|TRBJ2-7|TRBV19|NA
TGTGCCAGTAAGGCCCGAGACAGCGCCTACGAGCAGTACTTC
CASKARDSAYEQYF
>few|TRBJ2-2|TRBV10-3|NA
TGTGCCATCAGTGACTTTCCTTTTGGGGGCTCGAACACCGGGGAGCTGTTTTTT
CAISDFPFGGSNTGELFF
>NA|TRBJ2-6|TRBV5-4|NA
TGTGCCAGCAGCTTGGAGGTTGGGGCCAACGTCCTGACTTTC
CASSLEVGANVLTF
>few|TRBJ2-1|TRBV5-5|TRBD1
TGTGCCAGCAGCGAAGGGACAGGGAACAATGAGCAGTTCTTC
CASSEGTGNNEQFF
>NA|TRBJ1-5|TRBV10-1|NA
TGCGCCAGCAGAGCCGGACCCGATCAGCCCCAGCATTTT
CASRAGPDQPQHF
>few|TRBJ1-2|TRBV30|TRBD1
TGTGCCTGGAGTGGACAGGGGTTCTATGGCTACACCTTC
CAWSGQGFYGYTF
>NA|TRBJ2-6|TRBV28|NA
TGTGCCAGCAGGGACAGTGCCGGGGCCAACGTCCTGACTTTC
CASRDSAGANVLTF
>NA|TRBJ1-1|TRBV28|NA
TGTGCCAGCAAACTCGGGGGGGGCCGCGAAGCTTTCTTT
CASKLGGGREAFF
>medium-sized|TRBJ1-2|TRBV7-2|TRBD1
TGTGCCAGCAGTCACACAGGGGCGGCCTATGGCTACACCTTC
CASSHTGAAYGYTF
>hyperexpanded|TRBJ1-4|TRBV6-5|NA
TGTGCCAGCGCTTACCAAAAATATGAAAAACTGTTTTTT
CASAYQKYEKLFF
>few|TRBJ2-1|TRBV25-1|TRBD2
TGTGCCAGCAGTGAGACTAGCGGGAACTACAATGAGCAGTTCTTC
CASSETSGNYNEQFF
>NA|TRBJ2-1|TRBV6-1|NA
TGTGCCACCGGCAGGGCCCTTACGAGCAATGAGCAGTTCTTC
CATGRALTSNEQFF
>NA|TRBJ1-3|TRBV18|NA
TGTGCCAGCTCACAGGAGCACAGGGCCCTCTCTGGAAACACCATATATTTT
CASSQEHRALSGNTIYF
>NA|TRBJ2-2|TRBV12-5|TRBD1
TGTGCTAGTGGTCGCGACAGGGGGCACACCGGGGAGCTGTTTTTT
CASGRDRGHTGELFF
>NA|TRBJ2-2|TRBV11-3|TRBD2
TGTGCCAGCAGCTCCTTCGGGTCAGCGGGAGGGCCATCCGGGGAGCTGTTTTTT
CASSSFGSAGGPSGELFF
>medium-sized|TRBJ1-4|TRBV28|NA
TGTGCCAGCAGTTTAGGACGAGGAAAACTGTTTTTT
CASSLGRGKLFF
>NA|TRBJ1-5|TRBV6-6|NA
TGTGCCAGCAGTTATCCGGGAGGAGATCAGCCCCAGCATTTT
CASSYPGGDQPQHF
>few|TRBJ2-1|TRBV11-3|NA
TGTGCCAGCAGCTTAGATCTTGGAGACACTGAGCAGTTCTTC
CASSLDLGDTEQFF
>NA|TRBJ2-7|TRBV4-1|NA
TGTGCCAGCAGCCAAGATCTAGGGTTAGGCGAGCAGTACTTC
CASSQDLGLGEQYF
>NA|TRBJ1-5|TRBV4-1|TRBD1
TGCGCCAGCAGCCAAGAAGTGGGACAGGGCTATCAGCCCCAGCATTTT
CASSQEVGQGYQPQHF
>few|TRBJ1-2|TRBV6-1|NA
TGTGCCAGCAGTGAAATAGGGGGGGCTGGTCTCGGCTACACCTTC
CASSEIGGAGLGYTF
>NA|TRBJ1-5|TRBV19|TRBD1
TGTGCCAGTAGTGTGGGCAGGGGGCGTGATAGCAATCAGCCCCAGCATTTT
CASSVGRGRDSNQPQHF
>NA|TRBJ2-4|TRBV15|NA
TGTGCCACCAGCAGAGCAAGGAGGGGGGTAGACATTCAGTACTTC
CATSRARRGVDIQYF
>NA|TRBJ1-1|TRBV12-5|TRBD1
TGTGCTAGTGGCTTACAGGGGGCGGCCACTGAAGCTTTCTTT
CASGLQGAATEAFF
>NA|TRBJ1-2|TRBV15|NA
TGTGCCACCAGCAGAGATTTAACCTATGGCTACACCTTC
CATSRDLTYGYTF
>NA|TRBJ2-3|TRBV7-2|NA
TGTGCCAGCAGCTGGGACCAGGGGAGACAGGCGCAGTATTTT
CASSWDQGRQAQYF
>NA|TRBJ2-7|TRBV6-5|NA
TGTGCCAGCAGTAGCGGGACAGTGGTTGGGGAGCAGTACTTC
CASSSGTVVGEQYF
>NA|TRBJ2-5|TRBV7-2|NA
TGTGCCAGCAGCTTGTTGGGGGGAAGGGTTAGGGAGACCCAGTACTTC
CASSLLGGRVRETQYF
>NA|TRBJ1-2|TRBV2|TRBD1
TGTGCCAGCACCCGGACAGGGTCCTATGGCTACACCTTC
CASTRTGSYGYTF
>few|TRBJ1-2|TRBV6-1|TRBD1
TGTGCCACATCAGGGGGCGACTATGGCTACACCTTC
CATSGGDYGYTF
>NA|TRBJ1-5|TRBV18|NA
TGTGCCAGCTCACAGGCACGGACCCCCGATCAGCCCCAGCATTTT
CASSQARTPDQPQHF
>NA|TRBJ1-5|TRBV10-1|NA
TGCGCCAGCAGTGTGGGAGAAAATCAGCCCCAGCATTTT
CASSVGENQPQHF
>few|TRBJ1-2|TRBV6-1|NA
TGTGCCAGCAGTGAATTCGGTGGGACTAACTATGGCTACACCTTC
CASSEFGGTNYGYTF
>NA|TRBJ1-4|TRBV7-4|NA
TGTGCCAGCACCAGAGTACAGGGAGAGGTTGAAAAACTGTTTTTT
CASTRVQGEVEKLFF
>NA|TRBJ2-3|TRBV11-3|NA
TGTGCCAGCAGCCCCACGCAGACTCACACAGATACGCAGTATTTT
CASSPTQTHTDTQYF
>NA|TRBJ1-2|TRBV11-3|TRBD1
TGTGCCAGCAGCTCTCAGGGACAGGGCTATGGCTACACCTTC
CASSSQGQGYGYTF
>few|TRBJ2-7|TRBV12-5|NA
TGTGCTAGTGGTTCCCACGGGAGCTCCTACGAGCAGTACTTC
CASGSHGSSYEQYF
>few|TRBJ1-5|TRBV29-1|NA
TGCAGCGTTATGGGAGAAAATCAGCCCCAGCATTTT
CSVMGENQPQHF
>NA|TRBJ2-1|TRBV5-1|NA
TGCGCCAGCAGCTCCCCCGGCACAAGGGCGAATGAGCAGTTCTTC
CASSSPGTRANEQFF
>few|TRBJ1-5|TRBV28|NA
TGTGCCAGCAGTTTATCCGCCCATCAGCCCCAGCATTTT
CASSLSAHQPQHF